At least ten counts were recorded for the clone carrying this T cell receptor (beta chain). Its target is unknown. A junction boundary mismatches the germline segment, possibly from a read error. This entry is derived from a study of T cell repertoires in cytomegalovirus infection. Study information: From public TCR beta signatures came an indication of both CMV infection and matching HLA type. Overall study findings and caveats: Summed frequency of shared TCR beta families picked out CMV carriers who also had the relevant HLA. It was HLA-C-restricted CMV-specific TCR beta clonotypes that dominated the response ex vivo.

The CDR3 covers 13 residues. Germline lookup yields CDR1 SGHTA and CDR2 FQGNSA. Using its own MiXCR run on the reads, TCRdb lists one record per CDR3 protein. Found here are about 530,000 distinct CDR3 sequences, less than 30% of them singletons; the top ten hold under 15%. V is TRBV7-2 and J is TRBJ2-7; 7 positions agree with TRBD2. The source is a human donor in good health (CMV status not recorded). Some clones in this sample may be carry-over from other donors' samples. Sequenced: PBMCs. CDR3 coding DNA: TGTGCCAGCAGCCTAGCGGAAACCTACGAGCAGTACTTC. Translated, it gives CASSLAETYEQYF.